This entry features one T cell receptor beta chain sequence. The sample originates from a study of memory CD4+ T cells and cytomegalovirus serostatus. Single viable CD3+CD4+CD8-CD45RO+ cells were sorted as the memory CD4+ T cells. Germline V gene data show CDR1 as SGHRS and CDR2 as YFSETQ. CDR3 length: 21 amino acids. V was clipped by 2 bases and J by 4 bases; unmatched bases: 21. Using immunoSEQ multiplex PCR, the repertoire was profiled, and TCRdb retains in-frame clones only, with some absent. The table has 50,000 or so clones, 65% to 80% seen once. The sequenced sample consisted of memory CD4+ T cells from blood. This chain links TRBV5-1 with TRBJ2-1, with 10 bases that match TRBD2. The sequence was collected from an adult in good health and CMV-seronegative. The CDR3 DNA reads TGCGCCAGCAGCTTTTTGAGCTTAGGGTCTAGCGGGAGCGGGTTATACAATGAGCAGTTCTTC. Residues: CASSFLSLGSSGSGLYNEQFF.